The next 3 T cell receptor beta chains were all read from a single sample in a study of CD8+ T cells in alopecia areata. Once RNA had been extracted, it was reverse transcribed into cDNA to act as the sequencing template. Data came from immunoSEQ multiplex PCR; TCRdb stores just in-frame clones and leaves some out. Here the sample spans some 110,000 clones, 35% to 40% being singletons. The sequencing input was CD4+ T cells sorted from blood. All receptors come from a human donor with alopecia areata.

In this sample, this clone turned up a few times. The J gene is TRBJ1-5, the V gene TRBV6-5; no clear D gene. Per germline, CDR1 MNHEY and CDR2 SVGAGI. The CDR3 is 16 residues long. V lost 0 bases to trimming and J lost 3 bases, with 12 bases between them. The CDR3: CASSYSEVNFNQPQHF. The CDR3 nucleotides read TGTGCCAGCAGTTACTCGGAGGTAAATTTCAATCAGCCCCAGCATTTT.

The chain joins TRBV5-1 to TRBJ2-7; D tentatively fits TRBD1 or TRBD2 (5 bases each). With 6 bases removed from V and 2 bases from J, the gap between germline ends came to 18 bases. Germline V gives CDR1 SGHRS, CDR2 YFSETQ. The CDR3 runs to 15 residues. CDR3 in DNA: TGCGCCAGCAACCTGGGGGAGTCCCCGGCCTACGAGCAGTACTTC. Translation gives CASNLGESPAYEQYF.

In this sample, this clone turned up a few times. The chain employs TRBV7-3 and TRBJ2-2, with a weak D call TRBD2 (6 bases). Trimming pared 5 bases from V and 1 base from J, leaving 8 bases between. Germline CDR1 SGHTA, CDR2 FQGTGA. This CDR3 contains 14 residues. The CDR3 coding sequence is TGTGCCAGCAGCCCCGGGGGGAACACCGGGGAGCTGTTTTTT. Its protein is CASSPGGNTGELFF.